This TCR beta chain appears in the sequencing data of a study of shared clonotypes between healthy human individuals. The assay was immunoSEQ multiplex PCR, and TCRdb's table has in-frame clones only and misses some. The sample contains 2 million to 3 million clones, over 85% of which appear only once. The V gene's germline CDR1 is MNHEY and CDR2 SMNVEV (reference sequence). The V and J ends lost 2 bases and 1 base, in that order; junction bases with no gene match: 8. There are 16 residues in the CDR3. Sequenced material: naive CD4+ T cells from PBMCs. As to subset: CD45RA+ positively selected. The clonotype originates from a man younger than 35 in good health. Some clones in this sample may be carry-over from other donors' samples. This chain joins TRBV27 and TRBJ2-7; 7 positions match TRBD2. This CDR3 reads CASSLLPGGRSYEQYF. DNA of the CDR3: TGTGCCAGCAGTTTACTCCCGGGAGGCCGATCCTACGAGCAGTACTTC.